One and the same sample provided the 18 T cell receptor beta chains below, sequenced in a study of radiotherapy plus CTLA-4 blockade in lung cancer. TCRdb's table, derived via immunoSEQ multiplex PCR, lists solely in-frame clones and lacks some. The top ten clones hold roughly 8% of a sample with approximately 44,000 clones, 76% of them seen once. The sequencing used peripheral blood, collected from a patient treated with radiotherapy plus ipilimumab. All receptors derive from a human donor with non-small cell lung cancer who had stable disease on radiotherapy plus ipilimumab.

Here the CDR3 DNA reads TGTGCCAGCAGTTCACAGGGGGGGTCTAATGAAAAACTGTTTTTT. Translated, it gives CASSSQGGSNEKLFF. This chain connects TRBV6-5 to TRBJ1-4; 8 nucleotides agree with TRBD1. The CDR3 runs to 15 residues. The V segment lost 4 bases and the J segment 3 bases; nucleotides outside the gene matches: 4. The germline gives CDR1 MNHEY, CDR2 SVGAGI.

The chain joins TRBV5-1 to TRBJ1-6; 7 bases match TRBD1. The V and J ends lost 4 bases and 9 bases, in that order; junction bases with no gene match: 7. The CDR3 extends over 14 amino acids. Germline lookup yields CDR1 SGHRS and CDR2 YFSETQ. The CDR3 sequence: CASSPGTASSPLHF. The CDR3 DNA is TGCGCCAGCAGCCCCGGGACAGCTTCTTCACCCCTCCACTTT.

This clone has just one count. CDR3 region: CASSVETGGAFF. The DNA for the CDR3 is TGTGCCAGCAGCGTAGAGACGGGTGGCGCTTTCTTT. The rearrangement uses TRBV9 and TRBJ1-1, with unresolved D. In germline, CDR1 is SGDLS, CDR2 YYNGEE. CDR3 length: 12 amino acids. V was cut by 0 bases and J by 11 bases, with 11 bases left in between.

This clone was recorded only once. The CDR3 nucleotides read TGTGCCAGCAGCTTGACTCTCAGACAGGTCATTTCTGAAGCTTTCTTT. Translated, it gives CASSLTLRQVISEAFF. The V and J genes are TRBV5-6 and TRBJ1-1, with a tentative D call TRBD1 (6 bases). The CDR3 runs 16 residues. Germline V gives CDR1 SGHDT, CDR2 YYEEEE. Trimming took 1 base from V and 6 from J, leaving 19 bases between them. Combining the CDR3 with reference TRBV5-6 and TRBJ1-1 gives the whole variable domain DAGVTQSPTHLIKTRGQQVTLRCSPKSGHDTVSWYQQALGQGPQFIFQYYEEEERQRGNFPDRFSGHQFPNYSSELNVNALLLGDSALYLCASSLTLRQVISEAFFGQGTRLTVV.

This sequence joins TRBV10-1 and TRBJ2-1; 10 bases match TRBD1. The CDR3 loop spans 16 amino acids. The V gene's germline CDR1 is WNHNN and CDR2 SYGVQD (reference sequence). V lost 6 bases to trimming and J lost 5 bases; unmatched junction nucleotides: 10. As DNA, the CDR3 is TGCGCCAGCAGGGCCAGGGACAGGGGTCCTCACAATGAGCAGTTCTTC. Its protein product is CASRARDRGPHNEQFF.

The genes are TRBV25-1 and TRBJ2-7, with D perhaps given as TRBD1 or TRBD2 (5 bases each). The CDR3 spans 14 residues. Between the trimmed V and J ends, which lost 4 bases and 4 bases, there was a span of 14 bases. Germline loops: CDR1 MGHDK, CDR2 SYGVNS. The CDR3 DNA reads TGTGCCAGCAGTGGTCCAGGGCGCGGGTACGAGCAGTACTTC. Protein: CASSGPGRGYEQYF.

This chain joins TRBV10-1 and TRBJ1-3; TRBD1 is a possible D gene (5 bases). CDR3 length: 15 residues. In germline, CDR1 is WNHNN, CDR2 SYGVQD (reference sequence). V was cut by 0 bases and J by 3 bases, with 9 bases left in between. The CDR3 nucleotides read TGCGCCAGCAGTGAGTCGACAGTGCTTGGAAACACCATATATTTT. This codes for CASSESTVLGNTIYF.

The chain joins TRBV14 to TRBJ2-1; D call uncertain. Germline V gene data show CDR1 as SGHDN and CDR2 as FVKESK. Trimming stripped 2 bases from V and 4 bases from J, with 15 bases between. The CDR3 has 16 amino acids. The CDR3 nucleotides are TGTGCCAGCAGCCAATTAGGGCAGGCGATTTACAATGAGCAGTTCTTC. Translated: CASSQLGQAIYNEQFF.

The V and J genes are TRBV5-1 and TRBJ1-2; no definite D call. The CDR3 contains 13 residues. In germline, CDR1 is SGHRS, CDR2 YFSETQ. Trimming took 3 bases from V and 8 from J, leaving 14 bases between them. CDR3: CASSSDSLKGYTF. The CDR3 nucleotides read TGCGCCAGCAGCTCAGACTCCCTTAAGGGCTACACCTTC.

The gene calls are TRBV6-5 and TRBJ2-1; 8 bases align to TRBD2. V lost 7 bases to trimming and J lost 5 bases; unmatched junction nucleotides: 10. The CDR3 extends over 15 amino acids. CDR1 and CDR2 from the germline V gene are MNHEY and SVGAGI. The CDR3 is CASTLSAGGNNEQFF. CDR3 nucleotide sequence: TGTGCCAGCACCCTCTCCGCGGGGGGCAACAATGAGCAGTTCTTC.

This chain links TRBV27 with TRBJ1-2, with TRBD1 matching over 10 bases. J gave up 4 bases and V 1 base, and 9 bases lay outside the gene matches. The germline gives CDR1 MNHEY, CDR2 SMNVEV (reference sequence). CDR3 size: 17 residues. The CDR3 region is CASSLYYKTGGVYGYTF. The CDR3 DNA sequence: TGTGCCAGCAGTTTATATTACAAGACAGGGGGCGTCTATGGCTACACCTTC.

This clone was recorded at least ten times. The chain combines TRBV4-1 with TRBJ1-5, with D hard to call. The V end was cut by 4 bases, the J end by 5 bases, with 12 bases between. The CDR3 is made up of 14 amino acids. Germline CDR1 is MGHRA and CDR2 is YSYEKL. This CDR3 is CASSPLSADQPQHF. CDR3 bases: TGCGCCAGCAGCCCATTGTCCGCCGATCAGCCCCAGCATTTT.

V gene TRBV6-1 combines with J gene TRBJ2-3; a possible D gene is TRBD2 (5 bases). V was pared by 7 bases and J by 2 bases, with 10 bases between. The CDR3 contains 13 residues. CDR1 and CDR2 from the germline V gene are MNHNS and SASEGT. CDR3 DNA: TGTGCCAGCAATAAGGGAGACACAGATACGCAGTATTTT. It specifies CASNKGDTDTQYF.

This rearrangement joins TRBV9 to TRBJ1-1; D unclear. CDR1 SGDLS and CDR2 YYNGEE come from the germline V gene. The CDR3 is made up of 13 amino acids. V was pared by 0 bases and J by 7 bases, with 10 bases between. CDR3 protein: CASSVVTDHEAFF. In nucleotides, the CDR3 is TGTGCCAGCAGCGTAGTAACAGACCATGAAGCTTTCTTT.

This clone was seen more than once but under ten times. V is TRBV14 and J is TRBJ1-2; D is uncertain. V was trimmed by 0 bases and J by 8 bases, leaving 10 bases between them. The CDR3 totals 13 residues. CDR1 is SGHDN, CDR2 FVKESK, per germline. The CDR3 here is CASSQDSALGYTF. For the CDR3, the DNA is TGTGCCAGCAGCCAAGACTCGGCACTCGGCTACACCTTC.

The chain uses TRBV4-1 and TRBJ1-4; a possible D gene is TRBD1 (5 bases). CDR1 is MGHRA, CDR2 YSYEKL, per germline. Trimming removed 0 bases from V and 6 bases from J, with 14 bases in between. The CDR3 runs 16 residues. In DNA, the CDR3 is TGCGCCAGCAGCCAAGATTTGACCGAGGGGTATGAAAAACTGTTTTTT. Protein product: CASSQDLTEGYEKLFF.

The sample holds one count of this clone. This chain uses TRBV4-3 with TRBJ2-7; D is undetermined. The germline CDR1 and CDR2 sequences are LGHNA and YSLEER. This CDR3 comprises 13 residues. V lost 1 base, J lost 7 bases, and 11 bases lay in between. As DNA, the CDR3 is TGCGCCAGCAGCCAAGGTTTGACGGGTGAGCAGTACTTC. Amino acid sequence: CASSQGLTGEQYF.

The chain joins TRBV21-1 to TRBJ2-3. TRBV21-1 is a pseudogene segment. This CDR3 region has 15 residues. The CDR3 sequence: CASTPRPLSTDTQYF. The CDR3 nucleotides are TGTGCCAGCACCCCGCGACCCCTCAGCACAGATACGCAGTATTTT.